The 21 T cell receptor beta chains below were found in one sample sequenced in a study of control samples from healthy donors and cancer patients. Only in-frame clones appear in the TCRdb table, and some are missing; sequencing was by immunoSEQ multiplex PCR. The sample holds roughly 120,000 clones, just under 95% seen once. The sequencing sample was made of blood. The receptors stem from a man aged 30-40 years in good health.

This chain joins TRBV7-8 and TRBJ2-5, with 8 bases aligning to TRBD2. CDR1 is SGHVS and CDR2 is FQNEAQ in the germline V gene. V lost 2 bases to trimming and J lost 8 bases; unmatched junction nucleotides: 7. CDR3 size: 14 residues. CDR3 DNA: TGTGCCAGCAGCTTAACGGACAGCGGGGGAACCCAGTACTTC. Protein sequence: CASSLTDSGGTQYF.

The genes are TRBV10-3 and TRBJ1-3; TRBD1 matches at 9 bases. This CDR3 contains 16 residues. The ends lost 8 bases at V and 3 bases at J; junction bases unmatched: 11. CDR1 and CDR2 (germline): ENHRY, SYGVKD. DNA for the CDR3: TGTGCCATCGAAGGGACAGGGAGGCAGAGTGGAAACACCATATATTTT. This gives the protein CAIEGTGRQSGNTIYF.

The V and J genes are TRBV19 and TRBJ2-7; no reliable D call. This CDR3 spans 13 amino acids. Looked up from germline, CDR1 is LNHDA and CDR2 is SQIVND (reference sequence). The V gene lost 5 bases and the J gene lost 4 bases, with 12 bases spanning the gap. The CDR3 coding sequence is TGTGCCAGTAGTGAAGAGACGCAATACGAGCAGTACTTC. Translation gives CASSEETQYEQYF.

The chain has TRBV10-3 and TRBJ2-3; 7 bases agree with TRBD1. This CDR3 has 15 residues. CDR1 ENHRY and CDR2 SYGVKD come from the germline V gene. V lost 6 bases to trimming and J lost 1 base; unmatched junction nucleotides: 7. The CDR3 sequence: CAIRPHGTGTDTQYF. The CDR3 DNA reads TGTGCCATCAGACCCCACGGGACAGGCACAGATACGCAGTATTTT.

This sequence joins TRBV7-2 and TRBJ2-3; D gene uncertain. The V and J ends lost 1 base and 1 base respectively, with 6 bases between them. Germline-derived CDR1 and CDR2 are SGHTA and FQGNSA. CDR3 length equals 14 residues. As DNA, the CDR3 is TGTGCCAGCAGCTTAGGAGTCCGCACAGATACGCAGTATTTT. This translates into CASSLGVRTDTQYF.

This clone was observed once. The rearrangement joins TRBV30 to TRBJ2-3; the match to TRBD2 covers 8 bases. There are 15 residues in the CDR3. Trimming cost V 4 bases and J 2 bases; bases outside gene matches: 8. The germline CDR1 and CDR2 sequences are GTSNPN and SVGIG (reference sequence). DNA for the CDR3: TGTGCCTGGAATACCGGGACTAGGGTCACAGATACGCAGTATTTT. Amino acids: CAWNTGTRVTDTQYF.

V is TRBV2 and J is TRBJ1-3; D unresolved. Germline CDR1 is SNHLY and CDR2 is FYNNEI. The CDR3 consists of 16 residues. The V and J ends lost 2 bases and 1 base respectively, with 12 bases between them. This CDR3 reads CASSEMPHPSGNTIYF. In nucleotides, the CDR3 is TGTGCCAGCAGTGAAATGCCCCATCCTTCTGGAAACACCATATATTTT.

The rearrangement uses TRBV6-2 or TRBV6-3 and TRBJ2-1; 7 bases map to TRBD2. In germline, CDR1 is MNHEY, CDR2 SVGEGT. V gave up 2 bases and J gave up 10 bases; unmatched junction bases: 8. The CDR3 loop spans 14 amino acids. CDR3 nucleotides: TGTGCCAGCAGTTACGGGCGGACTAGACGAGAGCAGTTCTTC. Translated: CASSYGRTRREQFF.

The genes are TRBV28 and TRBJ1-5, with D maybe TRBD1 (5 bases). CDR3 length equals 12 residues. Germline values: CDR1 MDHEN, CDR2 SYDVKM. V was pared by 6 bases and J by 9 bases, with 12 bases between. CDR3 coding DNA: TGTGCCAGCAGCCTAGGGCAGGGGCCCCAGCATTTT. Translating it yields CASSLGQGPQHF.

CDR3 nucleotide sequence: TGCGCCAGCAGCCAAAGCTCTGGGGCCAACGTCCTGACTTTC. This gives the protein CASSQSSGANVLTF. The chain recombines TRBV4-1 with TRBJ2-6; D not resolved. In germline, CDR1 is MGHRA, CDR2 YSYEKL. Trimming took off 2 bases at V and 0 bases at J, with 2 bases between the two ends. This CDR3 contains 14 residues.

The J gene is TRBJ2-7, the V gene TRBV27; 12 bases map to TRBD2. The CDR3 runs to 17 residues. Trimming cost V 4 bases and J 4 bases; bases outside gene matches: 11. Germline-derived CDR1 and CDR2 are MNHEY and SMNVEV (reference sequence). CDR3 amino acids: CASSSSQTSGGIYEQYF. For the CDR3, the DNA is TGTGCCAGCAGTTCCTCCCAGACTAGCGGGGGAATATACGAGCAGTACTTC.

This clone was counted once. The chain carries TRBV27 and TRBJ1-3, with a tentative D call TRBD1 (5 bases). V was pared by 10 bases and J by 0 bases, with 19 bases between. Germline V gene data show CDR1 as MNHEY and CDR2 as SMNVEV (reference sequence). The length of the CDR3 is 16 residues. The CDR3 coding sequence is TGTGCCACTACCCCCCGCTGGGGCTACTCTGGAAACACCATATATTTT. Translated, it gives CATTPRWGYSGNTIYF.

This chain links TRBV6-5 with TRBJ2-1; TRBD2 might be the D (5 bases). Germline CDR1 and CDR2: MNHEY and SVGAGI. V dropped 2 bases and J dropped 8 bases, with 16 bases sitting between them. CDR3 size: 15 residues. CDR3 bases: TGTGCCAGCAGTTACGAGACCTCCGGGGTAGATGAGCAGTTCTTC. As protein: CASSYETSGVDEQFF.

In its sample, this clone was seen a few times. CDR3 coding DNA: TGTGCCAGCAGCCCCCGGACAGGCGGCACCGGGGAGCTGTTTTTT. Residues: CASSPRTGGTGELFF. V usage is TRBV7-9 and J usage is TRBJ2-2; 7 positions match TRBD1. The CDR3 is 15 amino acids. V was clipped by 5 bases and J by 4 bases; unmatched bases: 7. CDR1 and CDR2 from the germline V gene are SEHNR and FQNEAQ (reference sequence).

V gene TRBV4-2 combines with J gene TRBJ1-4, with a weak D call TRBD1 (5 bases). Germline CDR1 is LGHNA and CDR2 is YNFKEQ. CDR3 length: 15 amino acids. The ends were cut back, 5 bases at V and 10 bases at J, with 20 bases in the middle. This chain's CDR3 is CASSLGGTSARKLFF. The CDR3 bases are TGTGCCAGCAGCTTAGGAGGGACTTCTGCTCGAAAACTGTTTTTT.

The rearrangement links TRBV7-9 to TRBJ2-5; 11 nucleotides match TRBD2. Germline values: CDR1 SEHNR, CDR2 FQNEAQ (reference sequence). Germline trimming cut 3 bases from V and 1 base from J; bases unmatched to any gene: 4. The CDR3 covers 16 residues. The CDR3 sequence is CASSFFSGGAQETQYF. The CDR3 DNA is TGTGCCAGCAGCTTCTTTAGCGGGGGGGCCCAAGAGACCCAGTACTTC.

The chain combines TRBV5-5 with TRBJ1-6; no clear D gene. The germline V and J ends were trimmed by 0 bases and 7 bases, with 14 bases remaining between them. The CDR3 runs 16 residues. Germline-derived CDR1 and CDR2 are SGHKS and YYEKEE (reference sequence). The CDR3 loop is CASSLGPGEKNSPLHF. The CDR3 DNA reads TGTGCCAGCAGCTTGGGGCCCGGAGAGAAAAATTCACCCCTCCACTTT. The whole variable domain, remainder taken from reference TRBV5-5 and TRBJ1-6, is DAGVTQSPTHLIKTRGQQVTLRCSPISGHKSVSWYQQVLGQGPQFIFQYYEKEERGRGNFPDRFSARQFPNYSSELNVNALLLGDSALYLCASSLGPGEKNSPLHFGNGTRLTVT.

The chain couples TRBV7-9 to TRBJ1-1, with a tentative D call TRBD1 (6 bases). The V end was cut by 10 bases, the J end by 6 bases, with 15 bases between. The CDR3 is 12 residues long. CDR1 is SEHNR, CDR2 FQNEAQ, per germline (reference sequence). The chain's CDR3 is CATDTGLAEAFF. CDR3 sequence (DNA): TGTGCCACAGACACAGGGCTCGCTGAAGCTTTCTTT.

This clone has only one observation. The rearrangement joins TRBV21-1 to TRBJ1-1; the DNA was not compared with TRBD1, the D call given in the table. TRBV21-1 is recorded as a pseudogene. There are 17 residues in the CDR3. The CDR3 DNA reads TGTGCCAGCAGCAAAAAGGGGCCAGAGGTGCCCCAGAATCGAGCTTTCTTT. Translation gives CASSKKGPEVPQNRAFF.

The rearrangement uses TRBV5-4 and TRBJ2-1; TRBD1 aligns across 7 bases. Germline trimming cut 1 base from V and 5 bases from J; bases unmatched to any gene: 6. The CDR3 extends over 15 amino acids. Germline values: CDR1 SGHNT, CDR2 YYREEE (reference sequence). The CDR3 sequence is CASSLKTGFDNEQFF. CDR3 nucleotide sequence: TGTGCCAGCAGCTTGAAGACAGGGTTTGACAATGAGCAGTTCTTC.

The chain combines TRBV18 with TRBJ2-1, with TRBD2 identical over 15 bases. V lost 4 bases and J lost 6; bases outside the gene matches: 1. Germline lookup yields CDR1 KGHSH and CDR2 LQKENI. This CDR3 spans 15 amino acids. CDR3 nucleotides: TGTGCCAGCTCACTGGGACTAGCGGGGGGCAATGAGCAGTTCTTC. Amino acid sequence: CASSLGLAGGNEQFF.